The 23 T cell receptor beta chains in this list originate from one sample, sequenced in a study of blood T cells in healthy people across ages. Then a second PCR, running roughly 7 to 11 cycles, was carried out with a sample-barcoded 5' primer and a J-beta primer mix. TCRdb passed the 5' RACE reads through MiXCR, listing each CDR3 protein once. This sample yields roughly 2 million distinct CDR3 sequences, of which 49% are seen a single time; over 2% belongs to the top ten. Material: blood. The receptors come from a middle-aged woman in good health.

The rearrangement uses TRBV7-8 and TRBJ2-3; D remains ambiguous. This CDR3 region has 14 residues. V lost 5 bases to trimming and J lost 6 bases, with 15 bases between them. CDR1 is SGHVS and CDR2 is FQNEAQ in the germline V gene. This CDR3 reads CASSPDPGVDTQYF. The DNA for the CDR3 is TGTGCCAGCAGCCCGGACCCCGGAGTCGATACGCAGTATTTT.

The rearrangement links TRBV4-3 to TRBJ1-2, with 7 nucleotides matching TRBD1. With 4 bases clipped from V and 6 bases from J, the junction kept 11 bases outside the gene matches. The V gene's germline CDR1 is LGHNA and CDR2 YSLEER. There are 15 residues in the CDR3. For the CDR3, the DNA is TGCGCCAGCAGCCTCCTAGGGGGCTCCTCTAATGGCTACACCTTC. Protein product: CASSLLGGSSNGYTF.

The CDR3 DNA is TGTGCCAGCAGCCCGGATCGGGGGAGCCAAGGATATACGCAGTATTTT. Translating gives CASSPDRGSQGYTQYF. V is TRBV6-2 or TRBV6-3 and J is TRBJ2-3; tentatively, D is TRBD2 (6 bases). The CDR3 covers 16 residues. Germline CDR1 and CDR2: MNHEY and SVGEGT. V lost 6 bases to trimming and J lost 7 bases, with 23 bases between them.

Here the CDR3 reads CSARAPSGGNSYEQYF. CDR3 DNA sequence: TGCAGTGCTAGGGCTCCTAGCGGGGGGAACTCCTACGAGCAGTACTTC. V usage is TRBV20-1 and J usage is TRBJ2-7; 11 bases align to TRBD2. The CDR3 contains 16 residues. CDR1 is DFQATT and CDR2 is SNEGSKA in the germline V gene (reference sequence). Trimming at V came to 3 bases and at J to 0 bases, leaving 7 bases not matched to a gene.

J is TRBJ1-2 and V is TRBV7-9; no reliable D call. CDR1 and CDR2 from the germline V gene are SEHNR and FQNEAQ (reference sequence). Trimming took off 9 bases at V and 2 bases at J, with 13 bases between the two ends. The CDR3 loop spans 13 amino acids. This chain's CDR3 is CASGDPGNYGYTF. CDR3 DNA sequence: TGTGCCAGTGGGGATCCAGGCAACTATGGCTACACCTTC. Together with reference TRBV7-9 and TRBJ1-2, the CDR3 gives the full variable domain: DTGVSQNPRHKITKRGQNVTFRCDPISEHNRLYWYRQTLGQGPEFLTYFQNEAQLEKSRLLSDRFSAERPKGSFSTLEIQRTEQGDSAMYLCASGDPGNYGYTFGSGTRLTVV.

The sample holds a few counts of this clonotype. The rearrangement uses TRBV3-1 and TRBJ2-5; maybe TRBD2 (6 bases). CDR1 is LGHDT and CDR2 is YNNKEL in the germline V gene (reference sequence). This CDR3 is built from 14 residues. Between the trimmed V and J ends, which lost 1 base and 4 bases, there was a span of 10 bases. The chain's CDR3 is CASSQAIGGETQYF. The CDR3 DNA sequence: TGTGCCAGCAGCCAAGCGATCGGGGGAGAGACCCAGTACTTC.

CDR3 sequence (DNA): TGTGCCAGCAGTTATACTCTCGGGGCCTACGAGCAGTACTTC. It encodes CASSYTLGAYEQYF. The V and J genes are TRBV6-2 or TRBV6-3 and TRBJ2-7, with D perhaps matching TRBD2 (5 bases). V was pared by 3 bases and J by 2 bases, with 11 bases between. CDR3 length: 14 amino acids. The germline gives CDR1 MNHEY, CDR2 SVGEGT.

The chain joins TRBV27 to TRBJ2-1, with 10 positions matching TRBD2. With V trimmed by 1 base and J by 8 bases, 11 bases remained unmatched. Per germline, CDR1 MNHEY and CDR2 SMNVEV (reference sequence). CDR3 length: 17 residues. The CDR3 sequence is CASSLWEAGGPRDEQFF. DNA of the CDR3: TGTGCCAGCAGTTTATGGGAAGCGGGGGGGCCGAGGGATGAGCAGTTCTTC.

This clonotype was picked up a small number of times. The J gene is TRBJ1-6, the V gene TRBV5-5; no clear D gene. In germline, CDR1 is SGHKS, CDR2 YYEKEE (reference sequence). Between the trimmed V and J ends, which lost 5 bases and 7 bases, there was a span of 13 bases. CDR3 length: 14 residues. CDR3 bases: TGTGCCAGCAGTTCGACGGTAGTAAATTCACCCCTCCACTTT. It encodes CASSSTVVNSPLHF. The complete variable domain, with remaining parts taken from reference TRBV5-5 and TRBJ1-6, reads DAGVTQSPTHLIKTRGQQVTLRCSPISGHKSVSWYQQVLGQGPQFIFQYYEKEERGRGNFPDRFSARQFPNYSSELNVNALLLGDSALYLCASSSTVVNSPLHFGNGTRLTVT.

The V and J genes are TRBV29-1 and TRBJ1-2; TRBD1 aligns across 7 bases. V was clipped by 4 bases and J by 5 bases; unmatched bases: 10. This CDR3 is 14 amino acids long. Germline V lookup: CDR1 SQVTM, CDR2 ANQGSEA. The CDR3 DNA is TGCAGCGTTGCCTCGGGACAGAAACATTATGGCTACACCTTC. Translation: CSVASGQKHYGYTF.

This clonotype has only a few counts. The DNA is omitted, as the CDR3 cannot be located on it reliably, and the CDR3 follows TCRdb's listing. The chain links TRBV6-6 to TRBJ2-5; the D call in the table, TRBD2, was not verified against the DNA. The CDR3 sequence runs 15 residues, both termini included. Germline lookup yields CDR1 MNHNY and CDR2 SVGAGI (reference sequence). The CDR3: CASSSSGGPVETQYF.

This clonotype was detected only a few times. The DNA for the CDR3 is TGCAGCGTTGAGTTTCAGGGGAATTTTGGCTACACCTTC. Translating it yields CSVEFQGNFGYTF. J is TRBJ1-2 and V is TRBV29-1, with a possible D match to TRBD1 (6 bases). Germline V lookup: CDR1 SQVTM, CDR2 ANQGSEA. There are 13 residues in the CDR3. The V and J ends lost 3 bases and 7 bases respectively, with 15 bases between them.

This clonotype was recorded at least ten times. The chain joins TRBV5-1 to TRBJ2-5, with TRBD1 identical over 7 bases. The V and J ends lost 2 bases and 3 bases, in that order; junction bases with no gene match: 4. CDR3 length: 14 amino acids. The V gene's germline CDR1 is SGHRS and CDR2 YFSETQ. In DNA form, the CDR3 reads TGCGCCAGCAGCTTAACCGGGACAGAAGAGACCCAGTACTTC. Protein: CASSLTGTEETQYF.

On this clonotype: The germline gene is not matched at one end of the junction; a read error may be the cause. The chain recombines TRBV11-1 with TRBJ2-3; the D call may be TRBD1 or TRBD2 (5 bases each). This CDR3 spans 15 amino acids. Germline V CDR1 and CDR2: SGHAT, FQDESV (reference sequence). The CDR3 DNA sequence: TGTGCCAGCAGCTCCGCCGGGACGGGCACAGCTACGCAGTATTTT. Translated, it gives CASSSAGTGTATQYF.

The V gene is TRBV6-2 or TRBV6-3, the J gene TRBJ2-5; D possibly corresponds to TRBD2 (5 bases). The DNA end is more similar to TRBJ2-7, so the J call may be wrong. Per the germline V gene, CDR1 is MNHEY and CDR2 is SVGEGT. The CDR3 has 14 residues. CDR3 amino acids: CASSYAGLPYEQYF. The DNA of the CDR3 is TGTGCCAGCAGTTACGCGGGCCTCCCCTACGAGCAGTACTTC.

In this sample, this clonotype turned up a few times. J is TRBJ2-3 and V is TRBV2, with D possibly TRBD2 on 6 matching bases. Trimming took off 2 bases at V and 5 bases at J, with 23 bases between the two ends. The germline V gene encodes CDR1 SNHLY and CDR2 FYNNEI. The length of the CDR3 is 18 residues. The CDR3 spells CASSEKVTDYWVGDTQYF. CDR3 sequence (DNA): TGTGCCAGCAGTGAAAAAGTAACGGACTACTGGGTGGGAGATACGCAGTATTTT.

Worth noting for this clonotype: A much larger clonotype is one base distant, so this may be a read error. The J gene is TRBJ2-1, the V gene TRBV28; TRBD2 matches 7 bases. Looked up from germline, CDR1 is MDHEN and CDR2 is SYDVKM. V lost 5 bases to trimming and J lost 9 bases; unmatched junction nucleotides: 10. This CDR3 spans 14 amino acids. CDR3 protein: CASSVGGGKVEQFF. The CDR3 DNA sequence: TGTGCCAGCAGTGTTGGGGGGGGGAAGGTTGAGCAGTTCTTC.

The chain carries TRBV28 and TRBJ2-7; TRBD1 matches 8 bases. CDR1 and CDR2 from the germline V gene are MDHEN and SYDVKM. V was pared by 8 bases and J by 2 bases, with 8 bases of the junction left unmatched. This CDR3 has 14 residues. The CDR3 region is CASRSRGLPYEQYF. CDR3 DNA sequence: TGTGCCAGCCGGAGCAGGGGGCTTCCCTACGAGCAGTACTTC.

About this clonotype: At one boundary the junction diverges from the germline segment, which might be a read error. The chain employs TRBV4-3 and TRBJ1-2; no clear D gene. Germline V gene sequence: CDR1 LGHNA, CDR2 YSLEER. The CDR3 extends over 11 amino acids. For the CDR3, the DNA is TGTGCCAGCAGCCAAGGTAGCGGCTACACCTTC. Amino acid sequence: CASSQGSGYTF.

Remarks on this clonotype: Germline is not matched at one junction end, which may reflect a read error. The V call is TRBV6-1, the J call TRBJ2-5; TRBD2 matches at 8 bases. The J call may not be correct, given that the DNA end is closer to TRBJ2-7. Germline V CDR1 and CDR2: MNHNS, SASEGT. The CDR3 loop spans 11 amino acids. CDR3 coding DNA: TGTGTCAGCGGGGGCGTCTACGAGCAGTACTTC. Protein sequence: CVSGGVYEQYF.

The chain couples TRBV4-3 to TRBJ2-3; tentative D call: TRBD2 (7 bases). The germline CDR1 and CDR2 sequences are LGHNA and YSLEER. This CDR3 is built from 15 residues. V was shortened by 4 bases and J by 6 bases, with 17 bases between the two germline ends. The CDR3 loop reads CASSPVGGGADTQYF. The CDR3 nucleotides read TGCGCCAGCAGCCCGGTGGGAGGGGGTGCCGATACGCAGTATTTT.

V gene TRBV12-3 or TRBV12-4 combines with J gene TRBJ1-5; a weak D match, TRBD1 (5 bases). The CDR3 is 14 residues long. Trimming took off 6 bases at V and 2 bases at J, with 11 bases between the two ends. This CDR3 reads CASRIGEGNQPQHF. As DNA, the CDR3 is TGTGCCAGCAGGATAGGGGAGGGCAATCAGCCCCAGCATTTT.

The chain has TRBV2 and TRBJ2-1, with 8 bases matching TRBD2. CDR1 is SNHLY, CDR2 FYNNEI, per germline. The CDR3 is 18 residues long. The junction had 11 bases not matched to a gene; V was cut back by 1 base and J by 3 bases. This CDR3 reads CASSEGALAGLVYNEQFF. In DNA, the CDR3 is TGTGCCAGCAGTGAAGGGGCATTAGCGGGGCTTGTCTACAATGAGCAGTTCTTC.